This is a list of T cell receptor beta chains from one sample in a study of OX40 agonist ivuxolimab in advanced cancers. Profiling relied on immunoSEQ multiplex PCR, and the TCRdb table lists in-frame clones only, not all of them. The sample includes around 72,000 clones, roughly 89% of them seen just once. Sequenced material: CD4+ or CD8+ T cells sorted from blood, taken in a trial of the OX40 agonist ivuxolimab. These receptors came from an adult with an advanced solid tumor such as melanoma, head and neck, liver or kidney cancer. CDR3s include the opening cysteine and the closing phenylalanine or tryptophan. Each record gives: D gene, J gene, V gene, clone size, CDR3 DNA, CDR3 protein. D genes are given only for firm matches. A clone size is listed for some rows: how often the clone was seen (once, few, many), or a class if it is expanded.

>.|TRBJ1-3|TRBV10-3|.
TGTGCCAGCCTCAGGGAAGGAAACACCATATATTTT
CASLREGNTIYF
>.|TRBJ1-1|TRBV5-1|.
TGCGCCAGCAGAGCCCAGGGCATCAGGAACACTGAAGCTTTCTTT
CASRAQGIRNTEAFF
>.|TRBJ1-1|TRBV11-2|.
TGTGCCAGCAGCTTAAAGGTGACAGGTTCGGAAGCTTTCTTT
CASSLKVTGSEAFF
>.|TRBJ1-1|TRBV18|.
TGTGCCAGCTCACGTGATCCCGGGAGTTCGGTGGGGAACACTGAAGCTTTCTTT
CASSRDPGSSVGNTEAFF
>TRBD1|TRBJ2-7|TRBV28|medium-sized
TGTGCCAGCAGTTTGCTCGGGACAGGGGGGAACGAGCAGTACTTC
CASSLLGTGGNEQYF
>.|TRBJ2-1|TRBV7-2|.
TGTGCCAGCAGGGGGGGCCGTTACAATGAGCAGTTCTTC
CASRGGRYNEQFF
>.|TRBJ1-6|TRBV9|.
TGTGCCAGCAGCGGGGGACGGAGCTCCTATAATTCACCCCTCCACTTT
CASSGGRSSYNSPLHF
>TRBD1|TRBJ1-1|TRBV7-2|.
TGTGCCGGAGGGGGGAGGGACAGGGCTGGTGAAGCTTTCTTT
CAGGGRDRAGEAFF
>.|TRBJ1-3|TRBV6-5|.
TGTGCCAGCAGGGGCCCTGGAAACACCATATATTTT
CASRGPGNTIYF
>.|TRBJ1-5|TRBV15|.
TGTGCCACCAGCAGAGTGCGGTTTAGCAATCAGCCCCAGCATTTT
CATSRVRFSNQPQHF
>TRBD1|TRBJ1-2|TRBV6-4|.
TGTGCCAGCAGTACCTTACCTTTACAGGGGAAGAAGGTTAACTATGGCTACACCTTC
CASSTLPLQGKKVNYGYTF
>.|TRBJ1-1|TRBV29-1|.
TGCAGCGTCACCAGGGGCGGCACTGAAGCTTTCTTT
CSVTRGGTEAFF
>.|TRBJ1-3|TRBV7-2|.
TGTGCCAGCAGCCTCACCCCGGGGTCTGGAAACACCATATATTTT
CASSLTPGSGNTIYF
>.|TRBJ2-2|TRBV7-3|once
TGTGCCAGCAGCAGAGTAGGGGGTAGCAACACCGGGGAGCTGTTTTTT
CASSRVGGSNTGELFF